One and the same sample provided the 28 T cell receptor beta chains below, sequenced in a study of Graves' ophthalmopathy and Graves' hyperthyroidism. Amplified TCR beta CDR3 regions were obtained using RNA transcripts as template. Amplification began with first-round RT-PCR using HTBI primers, then second-round multiplex PCR was performed. TCRdb analysed the multiplex PCR reads with MiXCR anew, one entry per CDR3 protein. The data contain some 1.1 million distinct CDR3 sequences, approximately 35% of them singletons. Sequencing input: peripheral blood or thyroid tissue (not recorded which). These receptors all come from an adult man with Graves' hyperthyroidism.

The chain couples TRBV7-9 to TRBJ2-5; no definite D call. The V gene lost 8 bases and the J gene lost 5 bases, with 15 bases spanning the gap. The CDR3 covers 13 residues. Germline CDR1 reads SEHNR; CDR2 reads FQNEAQ (reference sequence). CDR3 sequence reads: CASGLDLEETQYF. The DNA of the CDR3 is TGTGCCAGCGGTTTAGATCTTGAGGAGACCCAGTACTTC. The full variable domain, with the rest looked up from reference TRBV7-9 and TRBJ2-5, is DTGVSQNPRHKITKRGQNVTFRCDPISEHNRLYWYRQTLGQGPEFLTYFQNEAQLEKSRLLSDRFSAERPKGSFSTLEIQRTEQGDSAMYLCASGLDLEETQYFGPGTRLLVL.

This clonotype was observed many times. The genes are TRBV20-1 and TRBJ2-7; D is perhaps TRBD2 (5 bases). Germline CDR1 DFQATT, CDR2 SNEGSKA (reference sequence). V lost 0 bases to trimming and J lost 6 bases, with 18 bases between them. The CDR3 extends over 15 amino acids. CDR3 sequence: CSARDGGLRNREQYF. Here the CDR3 DNA reads TGCAGTGCTAGAGATGGCGGGCTACGTAATCGCGAGCAGTACTTC.

Note on this clonotype: This is likely an artifact of a read error, given a far larger clone one base away. J is TRBJ2-2 and V is TRBV7-3; 11 bases align to TRBD2. This CDR3 is built from 16 residues. CDR1 and CDR2 from the germline V gene are SGHTA and FQGTGA. The CDR3 nucleotides read TGTGCCGGCAGCCCGGGGACTAGCGGAAACACCGGGGAGCTGTTTTTT. Residues: CAGSPGTSGNTGELFF.

This clonotype was seen repeatedly, ten times or more. The chain uses TRBV7-7 and TRBJ2-5; the match to TRBD2 covers 8 bases. Unmatched junction bases numbered 9, after V lost 1 base and J lost 5 bases. This CDR3 spans 16 amino acids. Germline V gene sequence: CDR1 SSHAT, CDR2 FNYEAQ (reference sequence). The CDR3 DNA sequence: TGTGCCAGCAGCTTAGAAGGCCTAGCGGGCTTCGAGACCCAGTACTTC. Translation: CASSLEGLAGFETQYF.

This clonotype was found many times. The chain links TRBV7-9 to TRBJ2-7; 8 bases align to TRBD2. Trimming removed 5 bases from V and 6 bases from J; junction bases left unmatched: 21. Per the germline V gene, CDR1 is SEHNR and CDR2 is FQNEAQ (reference sequence). The CDR3 covers 18 residues. CDR3: CASSHKRDGRAPIAEQYF. CDR3 coding DNA: TGTGCCAGCAGCCACAAGCGGGACGGGAGGGCCCCTATTGCCGAGCAGTACTTC. The full variable domain, with the rest looked up from reference TRBV7-9 and TRBJ2-7, is DTGVSQNPRHKITKRGQNVTFRCDPISEHNRLYWYRQTLGQGPEFLTYFQNEAQLEKSRLLSDRFSAERPKGSFSTLEIQRTEQGDSAMYLCASSHKRDGRAPIAEQYFGPGTRLTVT.

The table lists this clonotype with many counts. The chain uses TRBV12-3 or TRBV12-4 and TRBJ1-2; D is undetermined. The V and J ends lost 3 bases and 3 bases respectively, with 8 bases between them. CDR3 size: 13 residues. CDR3 nucleotide sequence: TGTGCCAGCAGTTTTAACGCGGACTATGGCTACACCTTC. It specifies CASSFNADYGYTF.

The V gene is TRBV7-3, the J gene TRBJ1-5; 8 positions match TRBD1. The CDR3 has 15 residues. Germline V gene lookup returns CDR1 SGHTA and CDR2 FQGTGA. Unmatched junction bases numbered 10, after V lost 6 bases and J lost 6 bases. The CDR3 is CASRVGQGLGQPQHF. The DNA for the CDR3 is TGTGCCAGCAGAGTTGGACAGGGTCTCGGTCAGCCCCAGCATTTT.

For the CDR3, the DNA is TGCGCCAGCAGTGATACGGGGGGGACATACCAAGAGACCCAGTACTTC. It yields the protein CASSDTGGTYQETQYF. The chain has TRBV10-1 and TRBJ2-5, with 8 nucleotides matching TRBD2. V was pared by 3 bases and J by 0 bases, with 6 bases of the junction left unmatched. Per the germline V gene, CDR1 is WNHNN and CDR2 is SYGVQD (reference sequence). CDR3 length equals 16 residues.

In its sample, this clonotype was seen many times. The genes are TRBV29-1 and TRBJ2-7; 9 bases are a match to TRBD2. V shed 4 bases and J 7 bases; nucleotides not matched to a gene: 8. The CDR3 runs 13 residues. Germline V lookup: CDR1 SQVTM, CDR2 ANQGSEA. CDR3 DNA: TGCAGCGTTGGGGTAGCGGGAGTCGGGGAGCAGTACTTC. Translated: CSVGVAGVGEQYF.

This clonotype was counted a few times. The chain couples TRBV11-2 to TRBJ2-7; 10 bases match TRBD1. There are 14 residues in the CDR3. CDR1 and CDR2 (germline): SGHAT, FQNNGV. J gave up 6 bases and V 4 bases, and 6 bases lay outside the gene matches. The CDR3 DNA follows: TGTGCCAGCAGCTCGAAGACAGGGGGCGGCGAGCAGTACTTC. It codes for CASSSKTGGGEQYF.

The J gene is TRBJ1-6, the V gene TRBV10-3; a possible D gene is TRBD1 (5 bases). CDR1 is ENHRY, CDR2 SYGVKD, per germline. There are 14 residues in the CDR3. Trimming took 0 bases from V and 6 from J, leaving 6 bases between them. The CDR3 region is CAISESGVNSPLHF. The CDR3 coding sequence is TGTGCCATCAGTGAGTCGGGGGTTAATTCACCCCTCCACTTT.

The rearrangement joins TRBV7-3 to TRBJ2-2; 7 bases align to TRBD1. Trimming took 7 bases from V and 0 from J; bases not matched to a gene: 5. The length of the CDR3 is 15 residues. Germline V CDR1 and CDR2: SGHTA, FQGTGA. The CDR3 is CASMPGTANTGELFF. As DNA, the CDR3 is TGTGCCAGCATGCCCGGGACAGCGAACACCGGGGAGCTGTTTTTT.

The genes are TRBV7-2 and TRBJ1-1, with TRBD1 identical over 8 bases. V dropped 5 bases and J dropped 4; count of bases not matched to a gene: 9. Per the germline V gene, CDR1 is SGHTA and CDR2 is FQGNSA. The CDR3 is 15 residues long. The CDR3 nucleotides are TGTGCCAGCAGCCACGGACAGGGTTTCGTCACTGAAGCTTTCTTT. Its translation: CASSHGQGFVTEAFF.

This clonotype has a count of ten or more. This sequence joins TRBV6-4 and TRBJ2-2; D possibly corresponds to TRBD2 (6 bases). CDR1 is MRHNA and CDR2 is SNTAGT in the germline V gene. The CDR3 totals 15 residues. The V and J ends lost 0 bases and 2 bases respectively, with 7 bases between them. CDR3 DNA sequence: TGTGCCAGCAGTGACTCCGGGACTAACACCGGGGAGCTGTTTTTT. Its translation is CASSDSGTNTGELFF.

This clonotype occurred many times. J is TRBJ1-1 and V is TRBV3-1, with a weak D call TRBD1 (5 bases). Germline CDR1 LGHDT, CDR2 YNNKEL (reference sequence). The V and J ends lost 1 base and 1 base respectively, with 7 bases between them. The CDR3 sequence is 14 residues long. The CDR3, as DNA: TGTGCCAGCAGCCAAGGGGGGAAGAACACTGAAGCTTTCTTT. Translated: CASSQGGKNTEAFF.

The V and J genes are TRBV7-9 and TRBJ1-1, with 9 bases aligning to TRBD1. V dropped 6 bases and J dropped 2; count of bases not matched to a gene: 7. The germline CDR1 and CDR2 sequences are SEHNR and FQNEAQ (reference sequence). The CDR3 length is 15 residues. In DNA form, the CDR3 reads TGTGCCAGCAGGTCTGGGACAGGGTCTAACACTGAAGCTTTCTTT. Its translation: CASRSGTGSNTEAFF.

This clonotype has a count of ten or more. This rearrangement joins TRBV20-1 to TRBJ2-7; 9 bases are shared with TRBD1. V shed 1 base, J shed 1 base, and the junction held 14 bases outside the gene matches. The CDR3 contains 18 residues. The V gene's germline CDR1 is DFQATT and CDR2 SNEGSKA (reference sequence). DNA for the CDR3: TGCAGTGCTAGAGTGTACAGGGGGCCGGGGCTTTCTTCCTACGAGCAGTACTTC. Its protein product is CSARVYRGPGLSSYEQYF.

The chain recombines TRBV2 with TRBJ1-1; a weak D match, TRBD1 (5 bases). V dropped 10 bases and J dropped 6 bases, with 18 bases sitting between them. Germline loops: CDR1 SNHLY, CDR2 FYNNEI. The CDR3 spans 13 residues. The CDR3 coding sequence is TGTGCCACCGTAGGCATTTTGGGGGCTGAAGCTTTCTTT. Translation gives CATVGILGAEAFF.

The chain recombines TRBV2 with TRBJ1-4; D not certain. The CDR3 runs 14 residues. Germline CDR1 is SNHLY and CDR2 is FYNNEI. V lost 8 bases to trimming and J lost 8 bases, with 18 bases between them. CDR3 bases: TGTGCCAGCCGCGAATATGGGGTCGGGGAAAAACTGTTTTTT. It translates to CASREYGVGEKLFF. The full variable domain, its missing parts supplied by reference TRBV2 and TRBJ1-4, is EPEVTQTPSHQVTQMGQEVILRCVPISNHLYFYWYRQILGQKVEFLVSFYNNEISEKSEIFDDQFSVERPDGSNFTLKIRSTKLEDSAMYFCASREYGVGEKLFFGSGTQLSVL.

This clonotype was seen more than once but under ten times. V usage is TRBV20-1 and J usage is TRBJ2-7; D could derive from TRBD1 or TRBD2 (6 bases each). V dropped 5 bases and J dropped 5 bases, with 22 bases sitting between them. The CDR3 is 15 residues long. Germline lookup yields CDR1 DFQATT and CDR2 SNEGSKA (reference sequence). The CDR3 nucleotides are TGCAGTGCTTTCTCCCGAGTGGGGGGCACCCACGAGCAGTACTTC. Translating it yields CSAFSRVGGTHEQYF.

This clonotype was counted at least ten times. The chain joins TRBV19 to TRBJ2-2; the D is unclear. The V end lost 6 bases, the J end lost 5 bases, and 7 bases lay between the germline ends. The germline V gene encodes CDR1 LNHDA and CDR2 SQIVND (reference sequence). This CDR3 has 12 amino acids. Here the CDR3 reads CASRNLTGELFF. For the CDR3, the DNA is TGTGCCAGTAGGAATTTGACCGGGGAGCTGTTTTTT.

This clonotype was observed a few times. The chain employs TRBV18 and TRBJ1-1; no clear D. The ends were cut back, 2 bases at V and 1 base at J, with 8 bases in the middle. The CDR3 is 14 residues long. CDR1 and CDR2 (germline): KGHSH, LQKENI. CDR3 sequence (DNA): TGTGCCAGCTCACCAAAGTCCTCGAACACTGAAGCTTTCTTT. Protein sequence: CASSPKSSNTEAFF.

The V call is TRBV9, the J call TRBJ1-1; 8 nucleotides line up with TRBD1. The CDR3 runs 14 residues. Germline loops: CDR1 SGDLS, CDR2 YYNGEE. V was clipped by 3 bases and J by 6 bases; unmatched bases: 7. The CDR3 sequence is CASSAQTGVAEAFF. The CDR3 DNA reads TGTGCCAGCAGCGCACAGACAGGGGTGGCTGAAGCTTTCTTT.

This clonotype has just a few counts. The chain uses TRBV7-2 and TRBJ2-7, with 7 bases lining up with TRBD1. This CDR3 spans 15 amino acids. The trim removed 4 bases at V and 0 bases at J, leaving 6 bases unmatched. CDR1 and CDR2 from the germline V gene are SGHTA and FQGNSA. In DNA form, the CDR3 reads TGTGCCAGCAGCTCCTCGACAGGGAACTCCTACGAGCAGTACTTC. Its protein is CASSSSTGNSYEQYF.

Note on this clonotype: A read error may be the cause here, since a much bigger clone is one base away. The J gene is TRBJ2-5, the V gene TRBV7-2; TRBD1 aligns across 8 bases. Germline V gene sequence: CDR1 SGHTA, CDR2 FQGNSA. This CDR3 is 16 amino acids long. CDR3 sequence reads: CASSLAIGQGRETQCF. The CDR3 DNA reads TGTGCCAGCAGCTTAGCAATAGGACAGGGCCGAGAGACCCAGTGCTTC.

On this clonotype itself: A much larger clone is a single base away; this may be a read error. The rearrangement links TRBV29-1 to TRBJ1-1; TRBD1 aligns across 8 bases. The germline V gene encodes CDR1 SQVTM and CDR2 ANQGSEA. The CDR3 is made up of 13 amino acids. CDR3 in DNA: TGCAGCATTGAACTGGACAGGGCCGCTGAAGCTTTCTTT. Translated, it gives CSIELDRAAEAFF.

Turning to this clonotype: Being one base from a much bigger clone, this may be a read error. The chain couples TRBV5-1 to TRBJ2-5; 8 nucleotides agree with TRBD2. Germline assignment: CDR1 SGHRS and CDR2 YFSETQ. The CDR3 spans 14 residues. CDR3 loop: CASSFTPGGGTQYF. The CDR3 nucleotides read TGTGCCAGCAGCTTCACCCCCGGGGGGGGGACCCAGTACTTC.

About this clonotype itself: This may be a read error: a much more frequent sequence differs by one nucleotide. The chain links TRBV5-1 to TRBJ1-6; D is unresolved. Germline CDR1 SGHRS, CDR2 YFSETQ. The CDR3 has 15 amino acids. Deletions cut 3 bases from V and 7 bases from J, with 14 bases between. CDR3 DNA sequence: TGCGCCAGCAGCTCGAAGCCGGGTGAAAATTCACCCCTCCACTTT. This encodes CASSSKPGENSPLHF.